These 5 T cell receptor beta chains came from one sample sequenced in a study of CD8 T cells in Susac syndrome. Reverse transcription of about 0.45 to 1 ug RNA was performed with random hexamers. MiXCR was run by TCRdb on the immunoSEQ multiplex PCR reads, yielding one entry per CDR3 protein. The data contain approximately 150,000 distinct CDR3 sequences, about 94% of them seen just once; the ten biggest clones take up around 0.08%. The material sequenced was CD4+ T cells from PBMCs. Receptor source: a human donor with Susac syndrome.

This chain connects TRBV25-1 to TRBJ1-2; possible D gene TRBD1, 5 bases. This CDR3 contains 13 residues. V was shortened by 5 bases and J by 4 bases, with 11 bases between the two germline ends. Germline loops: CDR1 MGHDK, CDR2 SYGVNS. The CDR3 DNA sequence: TGTGCCAGCAGTTTAGGGACCCTCTATGGCTACACCTTC. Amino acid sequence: CASSLGTLYGYTF.

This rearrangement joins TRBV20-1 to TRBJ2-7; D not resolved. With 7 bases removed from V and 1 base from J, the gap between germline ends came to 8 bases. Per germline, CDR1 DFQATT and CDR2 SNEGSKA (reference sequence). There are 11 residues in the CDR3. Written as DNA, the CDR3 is TGCAGTGTGTTAGGATCCTACGAGCAGTACTTC. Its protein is CSVLGSYEQYF.

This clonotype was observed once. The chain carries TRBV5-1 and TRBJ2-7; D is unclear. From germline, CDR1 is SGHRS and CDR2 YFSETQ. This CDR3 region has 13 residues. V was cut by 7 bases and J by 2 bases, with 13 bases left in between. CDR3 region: CASFSDTTYEQYF. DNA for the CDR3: TGCGCCAGCTTCTCCGACACCACCTACGAGCAGTACTTC.

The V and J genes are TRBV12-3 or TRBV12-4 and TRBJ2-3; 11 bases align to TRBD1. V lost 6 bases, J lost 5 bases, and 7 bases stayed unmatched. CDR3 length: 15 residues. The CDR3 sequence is CASRADRGRGDTQYF. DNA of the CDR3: TGTGCCAGCAGAGCGGACAGGGGGCGGGGAGATACGCAGTATTTT.

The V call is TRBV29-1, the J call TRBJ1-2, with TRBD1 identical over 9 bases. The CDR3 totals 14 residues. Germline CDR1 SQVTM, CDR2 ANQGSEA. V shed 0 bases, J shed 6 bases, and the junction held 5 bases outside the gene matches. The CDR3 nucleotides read TGCAGCGTTGAAGATGAGGACAGGGGAAATGGCTACACCTTC. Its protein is CSVEDEDRGNGYTF.